The rows below give T cell receptor beta chains drawn from one sample of a study of control samples from healthy donors and cancer patients. Profiled with immunoSEQ multiplex PCR; TCRdb holds only in-frame clones, not every one. The repertoire includes 150,000 to 200,000 clones, 90% to 95% of them detected once, and 1.1% to 1.5% sits in the top ten. Sequencing was done on a sample of blood. The receptor source for this set is a woman between 18 and 29 years old in good health. Each CDR3 is given with its conserved first and last residue.

>TRBV7-2
CASSFRAPYGYTF
>TRBV28
CASSLGTYEQYF
>TRBV5-8
CASSPDWRAETGSNQPQHF
>TRBV2
CASSLSISLAKNIQYF
>TRBV3-1/TRBV3-2
CASSAGHTRTSGNTIYF
>TRBV4-1
CASSQFTGQNYGYTF
>TRBV6-6
CASRLVGGPDTQYF
>TRBV6-5
CASRPDRRSYNEQFF
>TRBV7-2
CASSPRGGEKLFF
>TRBV9
CASSVARNSPLHF